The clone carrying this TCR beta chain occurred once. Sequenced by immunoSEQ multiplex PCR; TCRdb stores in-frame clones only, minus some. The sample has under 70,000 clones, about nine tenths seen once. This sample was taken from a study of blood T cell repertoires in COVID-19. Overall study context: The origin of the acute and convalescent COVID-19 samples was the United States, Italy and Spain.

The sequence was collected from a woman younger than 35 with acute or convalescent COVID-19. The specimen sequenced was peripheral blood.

The CDR3 region is CASSPKEMNTEAFF. The CDR3 DNA reads TGTGCCAGCAGCCCGAAGGAGATGAACACTGAAGCTTTCTTT. The rearrangement joins TRBV7-6 to TRBJ1-1; D gene unclear. The germline V gene has CDR1 SGHVS and CDR2 FNYEAQ. This CDR3 has 14 amino acids. V gave up 5 bases and J gave up 0 bases, with 10 bases separating them.